This TCR beta chain was obtained from a study of cytomegalovirus exposure and HLA in healthy donors. Both 60 Vbeta primers and 13 Jbeta primers went into the PCR. Some clones are missing from TCRdb's copy, which holds only in-frame ones; the method was immunoSEQ multiplex PCR. Of 95,000 to 110,000 clones in the sample, approximately 80% were seen once. V was pared by 7 bases and J by 7 bases, with 12 bases of the junction left unmatched. There are 15 residues in the CDR3. The germline CDR1 and CDR2 sequences are MDHEN and SYDVKM. Only a few counts were recorded for this clone. The antigen is not known. General study results and limits: As a later analysis revealed, most CMV-associated TCR beta chains appeared HLA-restricted. Analysis performed later found roughly 18,000 TCR beta sequences associated with HLA alleles at 0.05 false discovery rate.

Despite likely unrecorded immune exposures, the donors were nominally healthy at the time of sampling. V is TRBV28 and J is TRBJ2-1, with 8 bases matching TRBD2. This TCR derives from a woman aged 40 to 50 in good health and CMV-seronegative. What was sequenced was PBMCs. The CDR3 loop reads CASTNGGEGLNEQFF. Here the CDR3 DNA reads TGTGCCAGCACTAACGGGGGGGAGGGGTTGAATGAGCAGTTCTTC.